A single sample is the source of the 2 T cell receptor beta chains below, sequenced in a study of Graves' ophthalmopathy and Graves' hyperthyroidism. Investigators amplified TCR beta CDR3 regions from RNA transcripts. RT-PCR in the first round used HTBI primers; a second-round multiplex PCR followed. TCRdb itself ran the multiplex PCR reads through MiXCR, one entry per CDR3 protein. Among over a million distinct CDR3 sequences listed, about 40% were seen once. What was sequenced was peripheral blood or thyroid tissue (not recorded which). These receptors were collected from an adult man with Graves' hyperthyroidism.

This sequence joins TRBV7-9 and TRBJ1-6; TRBD1 is a possible D gene (6 bases). CDR1 and CDR2 from the germline V gene are SEHNR and FQNEAQ (reference sequence). Trimming took off 5 bases at V and 13 bases at J, with 18 bases between the two ends. The CDR3 consists of 14 residues. In DNA, the CDR3 is TGTGCCAGCAGCCTTCGGGACACCCTTTATCCCCTCCACTTT. It codes for CASSLRDTLYPLHF.

This clonotype appeared a few times. The rearrangement joins TRBV10-3 to TRBJ1-1; perhaps TRBD1 as D (6 bases). This CDR3 is 14 amino acids long. The V gene's germline CDR1 is ENHRY and CDR2 SYGVKD. V was clipped by 10 bases and J by 6 bases, with 21 bases between them. CDR3 nucleotide sequence: TGTGCCAGCAGGCCCGCGAGACAGGTTGCTGAAGCTTTCTTT. It specifies CASRPARQVAEAFF.